The clone carrying this T cell receptor beta chain has a handful of counts. The antigen is unknown. Unique molecular identifiers featured in each of the TCR beta cDNA libraries. MiXCR, applied by TCRdb to the PCR reads, yields one record per CDR3 protein. The table lists 350,000 to 500,000 distinct CDR3 sequences, about 40% of them singletons. This record comes from a study of post-analysis software for immune sequencing data. General study points: Controls had lower frequencies than patients of 4 or 5 TRBV segments, which included TRBV5-6, TRBV5-1 and TRBV20-1.

The CDR3 length is 16 residues. Germline V gene lookup returns CDR1 LGHNA and CDR2 YSLEER. With 0 bases removed from V and 4 bases from J, the gap between germline ends came to 13 bases. V usage is TRBV4-3 and J usage is TRBJ2-1; TRBD1 might be the D (6 bases). Sequenced material: blood. The TCR originated in a girl aged 2 to 10 with multiple sclerosis. The CDR3 region has the DNA TGCGCCAGCAGCCAAGATTTAACTAGGGGGTACAATGAGCAGTTCTTC. This encodes CASSQDLTRGYNEQFF.